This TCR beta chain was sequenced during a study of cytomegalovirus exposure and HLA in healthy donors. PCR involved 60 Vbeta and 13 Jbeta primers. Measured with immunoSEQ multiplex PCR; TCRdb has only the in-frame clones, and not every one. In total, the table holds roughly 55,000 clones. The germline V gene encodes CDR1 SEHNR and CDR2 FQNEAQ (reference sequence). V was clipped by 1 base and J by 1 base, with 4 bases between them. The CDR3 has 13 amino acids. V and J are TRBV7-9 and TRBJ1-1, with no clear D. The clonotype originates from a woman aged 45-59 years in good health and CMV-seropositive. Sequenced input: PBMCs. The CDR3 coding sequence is TGTGCCAGCAGCTTAGTCCAGAACACTGAAGCTTTCTTT. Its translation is CASSLVQNTEAFF.